Listed below are T cell receptor beta chains from one sample, sequenced in a study of shared clonotypes between healthy human individuals. Some clones are missing from TCRdb's copy, which holds only in-frame ones; the method was immunoSEQ multiplex PCR. The table records hundreds of thousands of clones, roughly 96% of them present only once. The sample was memory CD8+ T cells sorted from blood. These receptors all come from a man aged 25 to 40 in good health. Each CDR3 is given with its conserved first and last residue. D genes are given only for firm matches. Only some rows state a clone size, as once, few, many or a class for expanded clones.

>TRBV2|-|TRBJ1-2|-
TGTGCCAGCACTCCCACGTCGGGGGGTATTCATGGCTACACCTTC
CASTPTSGGIHGYTF
>TRBV5-4|-|TRBJ2-1|-
TGTGCCAGCAGCTTTAACAGAAACAATGAGCAGTTCTTC
CASSFNRNNEQFF
>TRBV5-6|-|TRBJ2-7|-
TGTGCCAGCAGCTTGTGGGGTGCCTACGAGCAGTACTTC
CASSLWGAYEQYF
>TRBV7-9|-|TRBJ2-3|-
TGTGCCAGCAGCTTTACGGGAGCAGATACGCAGTATTTT
CASSFTGADTQYF
>TRBV2|-|TRBJ2-2|-
TGTGCCAGCAGACCACTCCGGGACGTAGGCCTTACCGGGGAGCTGTTTTTT
CASRPLRDVGLTGELFF
>TRBV10-3|-|TRBJ2-1|TRBD2
TGTGCCATCACCGCGGGAGCGGCCAATGAGCAGTTCTTC
CAITAGAANEQFF
>TRBV5-5|-|TRBJ1-5|-
TGTGCCAGCAGCTACGACGACAGAGACAGCAATCAGCCCCAGCATTTT
CASSYDDRDSNQPQHF
>TRBV4-1|once|TRBJ2-5|-
TGCGCCAGCAGCCAAGGATTGGGCGGGGAGGAGACCCAGTACTTC
CASSQGLGGEETQYF
>TRBV7-6|-|TRBJ2-1|TRBD2
TGTGCCAGCAGCTGGACTAGCGGGTCCTACAATGAGCAGTTCTTC
CASSWTSGSYNEQFF
>TRBV7-9|-|TRBJ2-2|TRBD1
TGTGCCAGCAGCTGGGGACAGGGGAAAACCGGGGAGCTGTTTTTT
CASSWGQGKTGELFF
>TRBV10-1|-|TRBJ1-1|-
TGCGCCAGCAGTGAGGGGACTGAAGCTTTCTTT
CASSEGTEAFF
>TRBV9|-|TRBJ2-1|-
TGTGCCAGCAGCTACTCCTACAATGAGCAGTTCTTC
CASSYSYNEQFF
>TRBV7-9|-|TRBJ2-7|TRBD2
TGTGCCAGCAGCTTAGCGAACGAGGGACTAGCCGCTTACGAGCAGTACTTC
CASSLANEGLAAYEQYF
>TRBV10-3|once|TRBJ2-6|-
TGTGCCAGCACGGACTCTGGGGCCAACGTCCTGACTTTC
CASTDSGANVLTF
>TRBV6-1|-|TRBJ2-5|TRBD2
TGTGCCAGTACGACTAGCGGGAGGTTACGTTGGCAGTACTTC
CASTTSGRLRWQYF
>TRBV18|-|TRBJ2-2|TRBD2
TGTGCCAGCTCACAGGGGACTAGCGGGCCCGGGGAGCTGTTTTTT
CASSQGTSGPGELFF
>TRBV25-1|-|TRBJ1-2|-
TGTGCCAGCAGTGAATCGGACGGCTACACCTTC
CASSESDGYTF
>TRBV19|-|TRBJ2-2|-
TGTGCCTCTAGTGGCCCTCGGAGGTGGGAGTCGCCCGGGGAGCTGTTTTTT
CASSGPRRWESPGELFF
>TRBV6-6|-|TRBJ2-7|-
TGTGCCAGCAGTTACTCTGGACGGGAGTTTTCCTACGAGCAGTACTTC
CASSYSGREFSYEQYF
>TRBV6-6|-|TRBJ2-1|-
TGTGCCAGCAGTTACGCGGCTAAGACTAACAATGAGCAGTTCTTC
CASSYAAKTNNEQFF
>TRBV4-1|once|TRBJ2-7|TRBD2
TGCGCCAGCAGCCAACGGGGACCGGGACTAGCGGGATCCTACGAGCAGTACTTC
CASSQRGPGLAGSYEQYF
>TRBV19|-|TRBJ1-5|-
TGTGCCAGTAGGCCCGATTTAAACAATCAGCCCCAGCATTTT
CASRPDLNNQPQHF
>TRBV6-5|once|TRBJ2-2|-
TGTGCCAGCAGTTACTCGGGGAGAGTGGGCACCGGGGAGCTGTTTTTT
CASSYSGRVGTGELFF
>TRBV19|-|TRBJ2-3|-
TGTGCCAGTAGTAACACAGATACGCAGTATTTT
CASSNTDTQYF
>TRBV27|-|TRBJ1-2|-
TGTGCCAGCAGTTTACAGGGATGGAATGGCTACACCTTC
CASSLQGWNGYTF
>TRBV29-1|-|TRBJ1-1|-
TGCAGCTGTTCGGGGGGGCGCGAGAACACTGAAGCTTTCTTT
CSCSGGRENTEAFF
>TRBV4-1|-|TRBJ1-2|-
TGCGCCAGCAGCCAAGATCGGACGACAACTCCAGGCTACACCTTC
CASSQDRTTTPGYTF
>TRBV7-2|-|TRBJ1-1|TRBD1
TGTGCCAGCAGCTTGGGGCCGGACAGGGTCGTGAACACTGAAGCTTTCTTT
CASSLGPDRVVNTEAFF
>TRBV29-1|once|TRBJ2-7|-
TGCAGCGTTACAACAGGGACTTACTACGAGCAGTACTTC
CSVTTGTYYEQYF
>TRBV29-1|-|TRBJ2-7|TRBD2
TGCAGCGTTGAAGGGCTAGCGGGTTCCTACGAGCAGTACTTC
CSVEGLAGSYEQYF
>TRBV2|-|TRBJ2-6|TRBD1
TGTGCCAGTAGGGGGCCTGGGGCCAACGTCCTGACTTTC
CASRGPGANVLTF
>TRBV18|-|TRBJ2-3|-
TGTGCCAGCTCACCATCTCCAGGGGCGTATCATACGCAGTATTTT
CASSPSPGAYHTQYF
>TRBV29-1|-|TRBJ2-7|TRBD1
TGCAGCGCATGGACAGGACCCTACGAGCAGTACTTC
CSAWTGPYEQYF
>TRBV2|-|TRBJ1-3|TRBD1
TGTGCCAGCATTCCAGGGGGCTCTGGAAACACCATATATTTT
CASIPGGSGNTIYF
>TRBV4-2|-|TRBJ2-7|TRBD2
TGTGCCAGCAGCCAGGCTCCTTTACGCGGGAGAGATTACGAGCAGTACTTC
CASSQAPLRGRDYEQYF
>TRBV15|-|TRBJ2-5|TRBD2
TGTGCCACCAGCAGAGATGAGAGACTAGCGGGGGTAGAGACCCAGTACTTC
CATSRDERLAGVETQYF
>TRBV27|-|TRBJ1-2|-
TGTGCCAGCAGTCCTATGTCGGGGCAACTCAACTATGGCTACACCTTC
CASSPMSGQLNYGYTF
>TRBV7-2|-|TRBJ2-1|TRBD2
TGTGCCAGCAGCTTACTCGGGAGGGGGGCCAATGAGCAGTTCTTC
CASSLLGRGANEQFF
>TRBV2|-|TRBJ2-7|TRBD2
TGTGCCAGCAGTGTATCTAGCGGGAGAGTCTACGAGCAGTACTTC
CASSVSSGRVYEQYF
>TRBV14|-|TRBJ2-7|-
TGTGCCAGCAGCGGGCATGGACCCTACGAGCAGTACTTC
CASSGHGPYEQYF
>TRBV28|-|TRBJ2-1|TRBD2
TGTGCCAGCGTACAACTAGCGCGCTCCTACAATGAGCAGTTCTTC
CASVQLARSYNEQFF
>TRBV7-9|-|TRBJ2-1|-
TGTGCCAGCTCCCGGGACGCTTCCTACAATGAGCAGTTCTTC
CASSRDASYNEQFF
>TRBV30|-|TRBJ2-7|-
TGTGCCTGGAGTGTACCAAGGGGCGATTACGAGCAGTACTTC
CAWSVPRGDYEQYF
>TRBV21-1|-|TRBJ2-1|-
TGTGCCAGCAGCAAAGCTTATCGTCCCATAGGTGTGTACAATGAGCAGTTCTTC
CASSKAYRPIGVYNEQFF
>TRBV5-1|once|TRBJ1-4|-
TGCGCCAGCAGCTTGTCCTGGACAGCAACTAATGAAAAACTGTTTTTT
CASSLSWTATNEKLFF
>TRBV29-1|-|TRBJ2-1|TRBD2
TGCAGCGTACACCGGACTAGCGGGAGCGGTGAGCAGTTCTTC
CSVHRTSGSGEQFF
>TRBV19|-|TRBJ1-5|TRBD1
TGTGCCAGTAGTGCTGGACAGGGCTGGCAGCCCCAGCATTTT
CASSAGQGWQPQHF
>TRBV27|once|TRBJ2-3|-
TGTGCCAGCAGTTCGGACCTTACCAGCACAGATACGCAGTATTTT
CASSSDLTSTDTQYF